The T cell receptor (beta chain) under discussion was sequenced for a study of T cell responses to AZD1222 COVID-19 vaccine. Study findings and constraints: Repertoire sampling occurred only after the peak T cell response. Only five to seven AZD1222 recipients were seropositive at baseline. Spike-specific TCR breadth and depth were elevated following two AZD1222 doses. It should be noted that donors were predominantly white British and more often female, and clonal diversity was possibly underestimated.

This CDR3 is built from 15 residues. Germline CDR1 and CDR2: MDHEN and SYDVKM. Trimming pared 5 bases from V and 5 bases from J, leaving 13 bases between. To note about this clone: As yet, its antigen is unknown.

Repertoires were generated with immunoSEQ multiplex PCR, while TCRdb's copy carries only in-frame clones and drops some. The sample carries 190,000 or so clones, approximately 93% recorded once. This material consisted of peripheral blood, taken 28 days after the second AZD1222 dose. This chain joins TRBV28 and TRBJ1-6, with D possibly matching TRBD1 (5 bases). The TCR comes from an adult who received the AZD1222 COVID-19 vaccine. The CDR3 protein is CASSRYTGDNSPLHF. In DNA, the CDR3 is TGTGCCAGCAGTAGGTATACAGGAGATAATTCACCCCTCCACTTT.